This TCR beta chain is from a study of blood T cell repertoires in COVID-19. For the study at large: The study drew acute and convalescent COVID-19 samples from the United States, Italy and Spain. From T cells, B-cell-depleted T cells, or PBMCs came the material, which was cDNA or gDNA.

This clone was picked up a small number of times. As processed by the authors: Amplification from reference gene primers served as the basis for estimated nucleated cell counts. TCRdb's copy holds only in-frame clones and misses some; the assay was immunoSEQ multiplex PCR. V and J calls and clone size come straight from that table; D and trimming were deduced from the DNA. The sample records under 200,000 clones, about 88% being singletons. The CDR3 runs to 14 residues. Looked up from germline, CDR1 is SGHNT and CDR2 is YENEEA. J gave up 2 bases and V 2 bases, and 2 bases lay outside the gene matches.

The source material was peripheral blood. The V gene is TRBV11-3, the J gene TRBJ2-5; 7 nucleotides match TRBD1. This TCR was recovered from a man aged 55 to 69 with acute or convalescent COVID-19. CDR3 in amino acids: CASSLSRGQETQYF. In DNA, the CDR3 is TGTGCCAGCAGCTTAAGCAGGGGGCAAGAGACCCAGTACTTC.